Detailed here is one T cell receptor (beta chain). Its antigen is not known. This specimen belongs to a study of vaccination and CD4 T cells after COVID-19. Study overall: Post-vaccination samples were procured at a median of 72 days following dose two (range 14 to 241). The study's findings and limits: Median SARS-CoV-2-reactive clonotype numbers rose nonsignificantly, about 21 to 38.

The V gene's germline CDR1 is MNHEY and CDR2 SVGAGI. The CDR3 runs 15 residues. The V and J ends lost 2 bases and 0 bases respectively, with 10 bases between them. The time point here: late sampling 161 to 241 days after vaccination in a few convalescent patients. Indicated treatment: 10-day PBMC culture with coronavirus spike peptide pools or control peptides (ViraFEST assay). In the ViraFEST assay, peptide-pool expansion preceded TCR sequencing of expanded clonotypes. The study sequenced cultured CD4+ T cell DNA using the Oncomine TCR Beta short-read assay. TCRdb re-called the PCR reads through MiXCR, storing one row per CDR3 protein. The table has 20,000 to 25,000 distinct CDR3 sequences, about 32% seen once; the top ten hold 8.6%.

This chain uses TRBV6-5 with TRBJ1-1, with D possibly matching TRBD1 (6 bases). The source of this sequence is a human donor who had recovered from COVID-19. Specimen: CD4+ T cells from blood, cultured in vitro, collected about 7 months after SARS-CoV-2 vaccination. The DNA of the CDR3 is TGTGCCAGCAGTTACGGGCACAGGGTGAACACTGAAGCTTTCTTT. The encoded protein is CASSYGHRVNTEAFF.